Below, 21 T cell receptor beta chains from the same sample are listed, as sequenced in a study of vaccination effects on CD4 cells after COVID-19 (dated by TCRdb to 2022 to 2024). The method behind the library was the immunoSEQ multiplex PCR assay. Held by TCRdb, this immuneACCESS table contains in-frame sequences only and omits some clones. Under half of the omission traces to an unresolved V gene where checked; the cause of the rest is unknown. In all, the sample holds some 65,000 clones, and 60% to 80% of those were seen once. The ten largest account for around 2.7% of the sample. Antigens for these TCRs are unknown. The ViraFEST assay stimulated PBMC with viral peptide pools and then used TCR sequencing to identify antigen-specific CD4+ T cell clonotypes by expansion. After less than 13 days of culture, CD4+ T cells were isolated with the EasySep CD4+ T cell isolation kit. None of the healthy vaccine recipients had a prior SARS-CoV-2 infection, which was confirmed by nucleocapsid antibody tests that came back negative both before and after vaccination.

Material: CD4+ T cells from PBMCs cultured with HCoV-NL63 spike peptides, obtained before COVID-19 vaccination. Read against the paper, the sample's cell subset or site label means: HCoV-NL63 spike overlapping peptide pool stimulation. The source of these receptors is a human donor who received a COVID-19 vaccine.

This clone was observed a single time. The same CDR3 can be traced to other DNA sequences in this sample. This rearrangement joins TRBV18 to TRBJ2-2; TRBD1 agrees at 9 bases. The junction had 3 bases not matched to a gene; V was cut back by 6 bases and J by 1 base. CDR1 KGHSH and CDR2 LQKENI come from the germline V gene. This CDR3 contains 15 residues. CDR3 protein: CASSPGQGNTGELFF. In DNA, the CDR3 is TGTGCCAGCTCTCCGGGACAGGGGAACACCGGGGAGCTGTTTTTT.

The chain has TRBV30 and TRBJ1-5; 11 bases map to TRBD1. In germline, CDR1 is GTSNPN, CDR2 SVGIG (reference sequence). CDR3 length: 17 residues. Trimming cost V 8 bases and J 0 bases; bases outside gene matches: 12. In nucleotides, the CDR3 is TGTGCCCGCCCCGGACAGGGGGCCCCCTATAGCAATCAGCCCCAGCATTTT. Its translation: CARPGQGAPYSNQPQHF.

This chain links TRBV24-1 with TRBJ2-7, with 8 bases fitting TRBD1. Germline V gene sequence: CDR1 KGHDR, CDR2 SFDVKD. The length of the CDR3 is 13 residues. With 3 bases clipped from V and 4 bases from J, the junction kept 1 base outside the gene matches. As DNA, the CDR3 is TGTGCCACCAGTGATGACAGGGGATACGAGCAGTACGTC. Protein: CATSDDRGYEQYV.

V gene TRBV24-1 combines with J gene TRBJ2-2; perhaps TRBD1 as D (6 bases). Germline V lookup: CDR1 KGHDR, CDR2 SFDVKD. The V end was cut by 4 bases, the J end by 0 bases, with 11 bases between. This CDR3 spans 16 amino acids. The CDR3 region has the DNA TGTGCCACCAGTGACCCAGGGGAACCGAACACCGGGGAGCTGTTTTTT. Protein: CATSDPGEPNTGELFF.

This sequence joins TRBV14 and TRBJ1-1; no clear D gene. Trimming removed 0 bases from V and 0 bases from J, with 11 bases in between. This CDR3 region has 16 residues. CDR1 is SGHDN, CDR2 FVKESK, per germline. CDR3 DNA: TGTGCCAGCAGCCAAGATGCGAGGTTCATGAACACTGAAGCTTTCTTT. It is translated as CASSQDARFMNTEAFF.

Here the CDR3 DNA reads TGTGCCAGCAGCTCATATAGCGGGGCCACAGATACGCAGTATTTT. Protein: CASSSYSGATDTQYF. The chain uses TRBV7-2 and TRBJ2-3; 8 nucleotides agree with TRBD2. The V and J ends lost 4 bases and 2 bases, in that order; junction bases with no gene match: 5. Germline-derived CDR1 and CDR2 are SGHTA and FQGNSA. The CDR3 contains 15 residues.

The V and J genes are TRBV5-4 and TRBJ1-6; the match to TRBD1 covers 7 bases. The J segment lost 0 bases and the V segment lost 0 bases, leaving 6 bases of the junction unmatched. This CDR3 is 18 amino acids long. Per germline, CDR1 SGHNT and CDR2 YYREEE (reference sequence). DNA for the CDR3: TGTGCCAGCAGCTTGGGTGGACAGGCGAGCTCCTATAATTCACCCCTCCACTTT. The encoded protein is CASSLGGQASSYNSPLHF.

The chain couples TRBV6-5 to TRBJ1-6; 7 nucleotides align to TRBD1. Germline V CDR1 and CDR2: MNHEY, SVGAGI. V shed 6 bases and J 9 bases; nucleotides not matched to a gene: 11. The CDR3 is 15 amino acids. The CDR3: CASRPPGQLSSPLHF. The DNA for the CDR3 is TGTGCCAGCAGGCCCCCGGGACAGCTGAGTTCACCCCTCCACTTT.

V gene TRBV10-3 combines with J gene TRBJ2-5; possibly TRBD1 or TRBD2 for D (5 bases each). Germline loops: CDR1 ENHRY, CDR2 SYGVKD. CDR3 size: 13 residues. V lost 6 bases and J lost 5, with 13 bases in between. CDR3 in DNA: TGTGCCATCAGCGGGGCAGGCTATGAGACCCAGTACTTC. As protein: CAISGAGYETQYF.

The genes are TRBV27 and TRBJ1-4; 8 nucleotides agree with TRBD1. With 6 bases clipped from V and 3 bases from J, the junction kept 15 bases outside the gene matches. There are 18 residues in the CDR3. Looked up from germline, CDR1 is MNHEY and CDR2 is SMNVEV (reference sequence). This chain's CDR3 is CASRVTQGAQGPNEKLFF. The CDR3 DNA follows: TGTGCCAGCAGAGTAACGCAGGGGGCGCAAGGGCCTAATGAAAAACTGTTTTTT.

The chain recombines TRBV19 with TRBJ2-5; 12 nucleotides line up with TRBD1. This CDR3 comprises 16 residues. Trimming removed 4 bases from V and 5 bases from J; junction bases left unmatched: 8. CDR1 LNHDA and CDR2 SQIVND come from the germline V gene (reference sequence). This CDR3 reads CASSTRGQGARETQYF. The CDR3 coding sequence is TGTGCCAGTAGTACCCGGGGACAGGGGGCACGGGAGACCCAGTACTTC.

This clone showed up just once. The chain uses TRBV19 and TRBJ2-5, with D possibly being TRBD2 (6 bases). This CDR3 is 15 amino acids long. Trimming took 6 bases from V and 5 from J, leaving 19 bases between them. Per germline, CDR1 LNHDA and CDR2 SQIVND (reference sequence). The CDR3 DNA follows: TGTGCCAGTAGAAAAGGCGGGACGGGCGGGGAGACCCAGTACTTC. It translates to CASRKGGTGGETQYF.

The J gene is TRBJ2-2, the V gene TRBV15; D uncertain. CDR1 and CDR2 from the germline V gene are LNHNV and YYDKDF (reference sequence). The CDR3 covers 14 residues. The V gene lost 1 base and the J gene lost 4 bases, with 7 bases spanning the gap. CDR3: CATSRARVTGELFF. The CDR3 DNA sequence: TGTGCCACCAGCAGAGCACGGGTCACCGGGGAGCTGTTTTTT.

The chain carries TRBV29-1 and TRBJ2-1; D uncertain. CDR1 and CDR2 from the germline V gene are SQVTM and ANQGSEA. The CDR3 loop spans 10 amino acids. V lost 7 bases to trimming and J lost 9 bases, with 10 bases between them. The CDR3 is CSAYLGEQFF. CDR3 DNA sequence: TGCAGCGCCTATTTGGGTGAGCAGTTCTTC.

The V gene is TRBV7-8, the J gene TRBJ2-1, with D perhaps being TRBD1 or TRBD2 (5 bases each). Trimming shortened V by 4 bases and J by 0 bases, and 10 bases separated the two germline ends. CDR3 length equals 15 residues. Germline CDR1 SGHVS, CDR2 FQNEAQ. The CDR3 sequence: CASSSWGSSYNEQFF. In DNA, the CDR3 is TGTGCCAGCAGCTCTTGGGGGAGCTCCTACAATGAGCAGTTCTTC. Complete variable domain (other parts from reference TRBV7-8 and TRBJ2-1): GAGVSQSPRYKVAKRGQDVALRCDPISGHVSLFWYQQALGQGPEFLTYFQNEAQLDKSGLPSDRFFAERPEGSVSTLKIQRTQQEDSAVYLCASSSWGSSYNEQFFGPGTRLTVL.

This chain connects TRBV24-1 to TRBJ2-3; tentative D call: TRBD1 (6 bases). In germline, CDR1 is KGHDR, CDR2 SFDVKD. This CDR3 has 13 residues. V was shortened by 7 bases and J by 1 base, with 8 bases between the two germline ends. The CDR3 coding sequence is TGTGCCACCAGGGGGGCGGGCACAGATACGCAGTATTTT. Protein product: CATRGAGTDTQYF.

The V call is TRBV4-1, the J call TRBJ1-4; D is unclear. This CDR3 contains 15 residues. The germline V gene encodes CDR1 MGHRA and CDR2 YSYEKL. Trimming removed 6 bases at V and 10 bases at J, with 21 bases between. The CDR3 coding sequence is TGCGCCAGCAGGGTTGCGCAGGCCTATGAAGGAAAACTGTTTTTT. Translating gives CASRVAQAYEGKLFF.

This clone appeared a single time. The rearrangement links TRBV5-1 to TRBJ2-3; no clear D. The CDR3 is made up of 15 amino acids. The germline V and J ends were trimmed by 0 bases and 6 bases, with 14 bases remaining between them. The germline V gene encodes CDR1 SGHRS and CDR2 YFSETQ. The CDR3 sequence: CASSLAAVTLDTQYF. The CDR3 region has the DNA TGCGCCAGCAGCTTGGCGGCAGTTACACTGGATACGCAGTATTTT.

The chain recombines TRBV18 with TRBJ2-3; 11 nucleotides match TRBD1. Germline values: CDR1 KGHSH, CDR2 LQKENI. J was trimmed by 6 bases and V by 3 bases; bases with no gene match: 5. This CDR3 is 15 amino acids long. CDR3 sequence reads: CASSPSRDRGDTQYF. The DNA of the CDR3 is TGTGCCAGCTCACCTTCCCGGGACAGGGGGGATACGCAGTATTTT.

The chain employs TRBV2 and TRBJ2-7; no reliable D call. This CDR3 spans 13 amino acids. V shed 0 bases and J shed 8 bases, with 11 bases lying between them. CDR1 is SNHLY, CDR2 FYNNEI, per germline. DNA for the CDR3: TGTGCCAGCAGTGAAGCGGAACTCACCAAGCAGTACGTC. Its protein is CASSEAELTKQYV.

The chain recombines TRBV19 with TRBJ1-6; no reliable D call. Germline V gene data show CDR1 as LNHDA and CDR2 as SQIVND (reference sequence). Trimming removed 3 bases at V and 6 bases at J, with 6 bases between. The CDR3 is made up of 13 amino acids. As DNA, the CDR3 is TGTGCCAGTAGTATTTTCAGTAATTCACCCCTCCACTTT. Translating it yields CASSIFSNSPLHF.